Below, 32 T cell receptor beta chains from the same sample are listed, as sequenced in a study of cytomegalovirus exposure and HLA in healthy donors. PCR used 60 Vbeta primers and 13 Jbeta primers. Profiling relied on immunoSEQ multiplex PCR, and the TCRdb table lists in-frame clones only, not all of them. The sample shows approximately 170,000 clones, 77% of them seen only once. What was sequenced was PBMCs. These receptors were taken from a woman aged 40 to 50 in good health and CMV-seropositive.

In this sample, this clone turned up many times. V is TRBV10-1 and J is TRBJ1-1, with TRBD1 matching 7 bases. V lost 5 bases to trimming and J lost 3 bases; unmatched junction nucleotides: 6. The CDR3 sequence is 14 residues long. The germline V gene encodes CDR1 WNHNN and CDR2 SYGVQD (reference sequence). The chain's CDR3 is CASSPGQRYTEAFF. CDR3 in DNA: TGCGCCAGCAGTCCGGGACAGCGATACACTGAAGCTTTCTTT.

The CDR3 DNA is TGTGCCAGCGGATCTAGCGGGAAGAACTACGAGCAGTACTTC. This codes for CASGSSGKNYEQYF. The rearrangement uses TRBV4-2 and TRBJ2-7; 9 nucleotides agree with TRBD2. The V gene end was trimmed by 8 bases and the J gene end by 3 bases; junction bases not matched to a gene: 8. Germline loops: CDR1 LGHNA, CDR2 YNFKEQ. CDR3 size: 14 residues.

Here the CDR3 DNA reads TGCGCCAGCAGCTCGACAGGGGGGGGCTTGATGAACACTGAAGCTTTCTTT. Residues: CASSSTGGGLMNTEAFF. This chain links TRBV5-1 with TRBJ1-1; 9 bases are shared with TRBD1. Germline loops: CDR1 SGHRS, CDR2 YFSETQ. The junction had 9 bases not matched to a gene; V was cut back by 3 bases and J by 0 bases. This CDR3 has 17 residues.

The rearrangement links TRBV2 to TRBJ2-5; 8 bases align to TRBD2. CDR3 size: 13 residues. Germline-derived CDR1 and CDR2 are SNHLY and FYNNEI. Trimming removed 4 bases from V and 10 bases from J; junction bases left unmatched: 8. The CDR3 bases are TGTGCCAGCAGTGGGGCGGGAGGCCGAATCCAGTACTTC. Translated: CASSGAGGRIQYF.

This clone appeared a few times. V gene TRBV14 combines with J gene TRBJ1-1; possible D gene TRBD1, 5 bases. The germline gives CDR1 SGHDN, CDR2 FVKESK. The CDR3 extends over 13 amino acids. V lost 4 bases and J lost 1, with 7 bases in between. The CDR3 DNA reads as TGTGCCAGCAGCCTCGACAGGAACACTGAAGCTTTCTTT. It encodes CASSLDRNTEAFF.

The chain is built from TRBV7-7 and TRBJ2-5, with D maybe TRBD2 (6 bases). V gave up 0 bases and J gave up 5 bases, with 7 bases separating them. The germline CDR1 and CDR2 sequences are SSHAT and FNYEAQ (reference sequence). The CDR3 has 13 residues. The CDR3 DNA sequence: TGTGCCAGCAGCTTAGCGGGGACTGAGACCCAGTACTTC. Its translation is CASSLAGTETQYF.

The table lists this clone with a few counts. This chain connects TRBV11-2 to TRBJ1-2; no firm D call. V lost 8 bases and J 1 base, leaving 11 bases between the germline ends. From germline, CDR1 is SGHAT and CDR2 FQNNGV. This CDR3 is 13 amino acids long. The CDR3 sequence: CASAYNNNYGYTF. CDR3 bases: TGTGCCAGCGCATACAATAATAACTATGGCTACACCTTC.

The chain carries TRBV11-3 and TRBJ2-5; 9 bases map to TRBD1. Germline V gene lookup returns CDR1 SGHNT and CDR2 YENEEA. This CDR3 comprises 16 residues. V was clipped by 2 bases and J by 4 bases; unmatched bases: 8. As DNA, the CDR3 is TGTGCCAGCAGCTTAACATTCCAGACAGGGGGAGAGACCCAGTACTTC. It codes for CASSLTFQTGGETQYF.

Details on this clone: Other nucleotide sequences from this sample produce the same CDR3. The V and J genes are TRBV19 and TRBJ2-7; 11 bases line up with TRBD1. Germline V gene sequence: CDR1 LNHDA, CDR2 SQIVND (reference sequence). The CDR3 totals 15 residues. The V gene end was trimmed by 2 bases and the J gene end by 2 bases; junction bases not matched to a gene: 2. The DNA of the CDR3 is TGTGCCAGTAGTATACAGGGACAGGGGGCCTACGAGCAGTACTTC. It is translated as CASSIQGQGAYEQYF.

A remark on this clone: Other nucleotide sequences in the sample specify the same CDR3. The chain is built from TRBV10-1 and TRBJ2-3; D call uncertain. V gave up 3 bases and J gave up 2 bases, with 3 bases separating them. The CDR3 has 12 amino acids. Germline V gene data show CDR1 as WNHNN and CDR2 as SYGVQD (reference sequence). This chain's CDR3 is CASSDNTDTQYF. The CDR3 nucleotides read TGCGCCAGCAGTGATAACACAGATACGCAGTATTTT.

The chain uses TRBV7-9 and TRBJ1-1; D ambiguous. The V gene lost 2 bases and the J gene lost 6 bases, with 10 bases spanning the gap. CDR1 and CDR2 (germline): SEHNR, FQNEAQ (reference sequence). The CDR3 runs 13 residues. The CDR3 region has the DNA TGTGCCAGCAGCTTATGGGGAGTCCCTGAAGCTTTCTTT. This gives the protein CASSLWGVPEAFF.

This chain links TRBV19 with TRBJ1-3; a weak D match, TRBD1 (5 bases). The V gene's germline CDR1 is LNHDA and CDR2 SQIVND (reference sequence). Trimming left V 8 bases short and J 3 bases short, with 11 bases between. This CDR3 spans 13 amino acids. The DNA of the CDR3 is TGTGCCAGTCGCATCGGGGGTGGAAACACCATATATTTT. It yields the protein CASRIGGGNTIYF.

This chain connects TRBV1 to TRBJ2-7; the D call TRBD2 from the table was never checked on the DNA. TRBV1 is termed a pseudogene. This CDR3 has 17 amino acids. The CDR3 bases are TGCACCAGCAGCCAAGATGTGAGGGACTTCATCTCCTACGAGCAGTACTTC. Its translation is CTSSQDVRDFISYEQYF.

The CDR3 here is CAWSGVDYGYTF. The CDR3, as DNA: TGTGCCTGGTCAGGGGTAGACTATGGCTACACCTTC. This chain links TRBV30 with TRBJ1-2, with a weak D call TRBD1 (6 bases). V was shortened by 5 bases and J by 3 bases, with 10 bases between the two germline ends. This CDR3 spans 12 amino acids. The V gene's germline CDR1 is GTSNPN and CDR2 SVGIG (reference sequence).

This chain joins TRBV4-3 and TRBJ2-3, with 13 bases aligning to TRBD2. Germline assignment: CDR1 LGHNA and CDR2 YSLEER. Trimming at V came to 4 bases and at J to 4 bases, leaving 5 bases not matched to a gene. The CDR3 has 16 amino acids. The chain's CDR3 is CASSRGLAGAADTQYF. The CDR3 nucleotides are TGCGCCAGCAGCCGTGGACTAGCGGGAGCCGCAGATACGCAGTATTTT.

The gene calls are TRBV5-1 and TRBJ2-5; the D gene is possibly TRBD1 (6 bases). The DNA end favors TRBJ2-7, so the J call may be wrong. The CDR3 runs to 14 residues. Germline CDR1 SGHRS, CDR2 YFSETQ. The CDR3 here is CASSLTGPTYEQYF. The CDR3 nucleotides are TGCGCCAGCAGCTTAACAGGGCCGACCTACGAGCAGTACTTC.

CDR3: CASSNNRDRVGYYGYTF. CDR3 DNA sequence: TGTGCCAGCAGTAATAACCGGGACAGGGTCGGTTACTATGGCTACACCTTC. This chain connects TRBV11-3 to TRBJ1-2; 9 nucleotides agree with TRBD1. J gave up 3 bases and V 6 bases, and 14 bases lay outside the gene matches. CDR1 SGHNT and CDR2 YENEEA come from the germline V gene. This CDR3 has 17 amino acids.

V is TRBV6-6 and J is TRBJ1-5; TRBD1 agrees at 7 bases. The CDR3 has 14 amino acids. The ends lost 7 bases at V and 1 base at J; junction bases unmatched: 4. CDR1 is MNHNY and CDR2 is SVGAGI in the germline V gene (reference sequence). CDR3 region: CASNEQGSNQPQHF. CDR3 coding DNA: TGTGCCAGCAACGAACAGGGGAGCAATCAGCCCCAGCATTTT.

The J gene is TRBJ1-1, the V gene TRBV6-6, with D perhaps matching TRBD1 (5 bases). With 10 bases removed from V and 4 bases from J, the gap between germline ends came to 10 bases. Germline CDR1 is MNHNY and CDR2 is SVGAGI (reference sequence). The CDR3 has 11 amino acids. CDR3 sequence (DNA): TGTGCCACCCGCGGGGGCACTGAAGCTTTCTTT. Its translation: CATRGGTEAFF.

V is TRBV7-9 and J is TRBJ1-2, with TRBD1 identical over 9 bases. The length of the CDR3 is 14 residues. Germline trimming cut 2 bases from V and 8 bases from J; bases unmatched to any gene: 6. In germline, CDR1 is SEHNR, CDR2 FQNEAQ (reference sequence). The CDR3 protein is CASSLTQGARGYTF. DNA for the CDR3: TGTGCCAGCAGCTTAACACAGGGGGCGAGGGGCTACACCTTC.

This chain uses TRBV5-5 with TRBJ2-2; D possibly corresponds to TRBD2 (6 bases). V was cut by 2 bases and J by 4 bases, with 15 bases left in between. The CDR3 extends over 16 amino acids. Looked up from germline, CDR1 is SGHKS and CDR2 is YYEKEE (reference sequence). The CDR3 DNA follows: TGTGCCAGCAGCTTACAATGGCAGGGAGGCACCGGGGAGCTGTTTTTT. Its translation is CASSLQWQGGTGELFF.

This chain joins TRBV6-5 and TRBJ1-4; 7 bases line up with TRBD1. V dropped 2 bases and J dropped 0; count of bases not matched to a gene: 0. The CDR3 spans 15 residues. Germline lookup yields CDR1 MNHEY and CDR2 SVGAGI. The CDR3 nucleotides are TGTGCCAGCAGTTACACAGGGGCAACTAATGAAAAACTGTTTTTT. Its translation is CASSYTGATNEKLFF.

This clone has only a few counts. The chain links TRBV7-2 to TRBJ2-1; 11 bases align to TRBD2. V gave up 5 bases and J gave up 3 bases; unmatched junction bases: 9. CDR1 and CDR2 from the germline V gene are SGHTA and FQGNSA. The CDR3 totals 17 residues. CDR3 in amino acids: CASSNTPGLAVYNEQFF. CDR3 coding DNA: TGTGCCAGCAGCAACACACCGGGACTAGCGGTCTACAATGAGCAGTTCTTC.

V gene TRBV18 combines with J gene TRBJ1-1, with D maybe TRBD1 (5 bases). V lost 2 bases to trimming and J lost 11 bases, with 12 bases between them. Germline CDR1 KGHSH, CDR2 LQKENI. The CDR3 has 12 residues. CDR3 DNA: TGTGCCAGCTCACCAGAGGAGGAGGGGGCTTTCTTT. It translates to CASSPEEEGAFF.

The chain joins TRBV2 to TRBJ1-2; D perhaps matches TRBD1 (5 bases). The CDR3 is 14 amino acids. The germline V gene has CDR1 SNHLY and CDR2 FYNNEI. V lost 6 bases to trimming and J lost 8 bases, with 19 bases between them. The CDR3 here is CASSGESGAGGYTF. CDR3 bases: TGTGCCAGCAGCGGAGAAAGCGGGGCGGGGGGCTACACCTTC.

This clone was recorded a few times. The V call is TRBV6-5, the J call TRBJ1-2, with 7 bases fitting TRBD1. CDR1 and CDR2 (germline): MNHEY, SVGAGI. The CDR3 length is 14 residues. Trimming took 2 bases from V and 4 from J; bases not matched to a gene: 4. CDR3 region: CASSYGAGGYGYTF. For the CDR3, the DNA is TGTGCCAGCAGTTACGGGGCAGGGGGCTATGGCTACACCTTC.

The CDR3 spells CASSRDRAQWETQYF. The DNA for the CDR3 is TGTGCCAGCAGTCGGGACAGGGCCCAGTGGGAGACCCAGTACTTC. The chain employs TRBV6-5 and TRBJ2-5; 9 bases are shared with TRBD1. Germline loops: CDR1 MNHEY, CDR2 SVGAGI. CDR3 length: 15 amino acids. Trimming cost V 5 bases and J 5 bases; bases outside gene matches: 9.

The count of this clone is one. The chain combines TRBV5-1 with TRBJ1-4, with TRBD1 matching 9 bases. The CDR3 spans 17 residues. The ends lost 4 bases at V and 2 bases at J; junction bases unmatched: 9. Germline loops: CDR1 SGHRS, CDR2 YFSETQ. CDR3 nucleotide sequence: TGCGCCAGCAGCCCGGGACAGGGCGTCCTCACTAATGAAAAACTGTTTTTT. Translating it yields CASSPGQGVLTNEKLFF.

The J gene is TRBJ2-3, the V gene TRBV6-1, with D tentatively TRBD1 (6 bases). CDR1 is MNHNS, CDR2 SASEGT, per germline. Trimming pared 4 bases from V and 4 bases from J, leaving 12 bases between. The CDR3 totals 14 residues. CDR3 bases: TGTGCCAGCAGTGGGCGACAGGACTCAGATACGCAGTATTTT. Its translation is CASSGRQDSDTQYF.

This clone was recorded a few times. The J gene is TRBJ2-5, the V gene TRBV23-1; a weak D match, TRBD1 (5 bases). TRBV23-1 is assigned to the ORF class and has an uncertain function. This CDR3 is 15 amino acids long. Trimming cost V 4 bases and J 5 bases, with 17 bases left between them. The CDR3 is CASSPQGRSGETQYF. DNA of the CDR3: TGCGCCAGCAGTCCGCAGGGCCGCTCCGGGGAGACCCAGTACTTC.

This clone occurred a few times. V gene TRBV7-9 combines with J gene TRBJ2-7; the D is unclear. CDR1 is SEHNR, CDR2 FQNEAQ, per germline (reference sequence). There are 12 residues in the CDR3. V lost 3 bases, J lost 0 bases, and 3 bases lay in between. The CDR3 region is CASSFSSYEQYF. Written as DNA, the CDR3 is TGTGCCAGCAGCTTCAGCTCCTACGAGCAGTACTTC.

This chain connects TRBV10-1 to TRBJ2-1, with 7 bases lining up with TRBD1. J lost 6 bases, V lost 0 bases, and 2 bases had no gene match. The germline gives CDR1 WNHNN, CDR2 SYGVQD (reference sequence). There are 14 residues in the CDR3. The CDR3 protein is CASSESDRSNEQFF. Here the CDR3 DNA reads TGCGCCAGCAGTGAGTCGGACAGGAGCAATGAGCAGTTCTTC.